Here is one T cell receptor (beta chain) with its context. This sample was taken from a study of blood T cell repertoires in COVID-19. Study-wide background: Nucleic acid was either cDNA or gDNA, and it came from T cells, B-cell-depleted T cells, or PBMCs.

In the authors' methods: Reference gene primer amplification yielded estimated nucleated cell counts. Sequenced by immunoSEQ multiplex PCR; TCRdb stores in-frame clones only, minus some. For V, J and clone size, that table is used; D and trimming come from the DNA. Among about 190,000 clones listed, around 80% were seen once. V lost 3 bases, J lost 11 bases, and 25 bases lay in between. Germline assignment: CDR1 LNHDA and CDR2 SQIVND (reference sequence). This CDR3 is 16 amino acids long. The chain carries TRBV19 and TRBJ1-1, with D possibly being TRBD1 (5 bases). The clonotype was recovered from a man aged 60 to 75 with acute or convalescent COVID-19. The sequencing input was peripheral blood. The CDR3 is CASSIWQGKVGMTAFF. Written as DNA, the CDR3 is TGTGCCAGTAGTATCTGGCAGGGAAAGGTGGGTATGACGGCTTTCTTT.